The rows below give T cell receptor beta chains drawn from one sample of a study of cytomegalovirus exposure and HLA in healthy donors. Some clones are missing from TCRdb's copy, which holds only in-frame ones; the method was immunoSEQ multiplex PCR. Of about 270,000 clones in the sample, 80% to 90% are singletons; the top ten hold approximately 1%. The sample comprised PBMCs. These receptors were obtained from a woman under 30 in good health and CMV-seronegative. Each CDR3 is given without its conserved first and last residue.

TRBV10-3	TRBJ2-7	AISDTGDPKQY
TRBV19	TRBJ1-2	ASSITGGNSYGYT
TRBV6-1	TRBJ2-7	ASSEAVWDRDSYEQY
TRBV27	TRBJ2-5	ASSLDRGRGETQY
TRBV4-3	TRBJ2-7	ASSQVAGSGGDEQY
TRBV29-1	TRBJ1-1	SVIGAWRAAVNTEAF
TRBV7-6	TRBJ2-2	ASSLGQGGGELF
TRBV14	TRBJ2-2	ASSRLMGTGELF
TRBV11-2	TRBJ1-6	ASSLEGLIYNSPLH
TRBV29-1	TRBJ1-1	SVRGQGAEAF